One T cell receptor beta chain is described in this entry. Original processing notes: Estimates of nucleated cell counts were drawn from the amplification of reference gene primers. Sequencing was performed with immunoSEQ multiplex PCR; in TCRdb, only in-frame clones are kept and a portion is missing. V and J calls and clone size are copied from that table; D and trimming were computed from the DNA. The sample includes approximately 170,000 clones, roughly 86% of them seen just once. From germline, CDR1 is MNHEY and CDR2 SVGEGT. This CDR3 is built from 15 residues. V lost 7 bases to trimming and J lost 2 bases; unmatched junction nucleotides: 7. The data derive from a study of blood T cell repertoires in COVID-19. The wider study: The origin of the acute and convalescent COVID-19 samples was the United States, Italy and Spain. The cDNA or gDNA used as material had been derived from T cells, B-cell-depleted T cells, or PBMCs.

The sequence came from a woman of 80 years or more in a cohort sampled during active or convalescent COVID-19. V usage is TRBV6-2 or TRBV6-3 and J usage is TRBJ1-5; 8 nucleotides match TRBD1. The specimen sequenced was peripheral blood. CDR3 amino acids: CASIPGTGGNQPQHF. The CDR3 DNA reads TGTGCCAGCATCCCCGGGACAGGAGGCAATCAGCCCCAGCATTTT.